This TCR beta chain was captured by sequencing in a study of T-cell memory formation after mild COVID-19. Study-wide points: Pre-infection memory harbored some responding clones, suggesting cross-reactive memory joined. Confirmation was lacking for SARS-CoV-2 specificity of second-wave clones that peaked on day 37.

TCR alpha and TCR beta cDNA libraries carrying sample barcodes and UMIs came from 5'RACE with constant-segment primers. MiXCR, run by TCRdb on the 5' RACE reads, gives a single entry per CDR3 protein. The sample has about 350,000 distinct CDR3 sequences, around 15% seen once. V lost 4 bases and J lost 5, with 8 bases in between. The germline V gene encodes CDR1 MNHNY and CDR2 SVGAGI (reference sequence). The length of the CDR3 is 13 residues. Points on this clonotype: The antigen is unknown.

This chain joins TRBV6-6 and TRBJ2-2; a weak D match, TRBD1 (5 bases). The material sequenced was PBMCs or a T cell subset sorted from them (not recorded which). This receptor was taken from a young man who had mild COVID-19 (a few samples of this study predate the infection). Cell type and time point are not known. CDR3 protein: CASSSQDTGELFF. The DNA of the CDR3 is TGTGCCAGCAGTTCACAGGATACCGGGGAGCTGTTTTTT.